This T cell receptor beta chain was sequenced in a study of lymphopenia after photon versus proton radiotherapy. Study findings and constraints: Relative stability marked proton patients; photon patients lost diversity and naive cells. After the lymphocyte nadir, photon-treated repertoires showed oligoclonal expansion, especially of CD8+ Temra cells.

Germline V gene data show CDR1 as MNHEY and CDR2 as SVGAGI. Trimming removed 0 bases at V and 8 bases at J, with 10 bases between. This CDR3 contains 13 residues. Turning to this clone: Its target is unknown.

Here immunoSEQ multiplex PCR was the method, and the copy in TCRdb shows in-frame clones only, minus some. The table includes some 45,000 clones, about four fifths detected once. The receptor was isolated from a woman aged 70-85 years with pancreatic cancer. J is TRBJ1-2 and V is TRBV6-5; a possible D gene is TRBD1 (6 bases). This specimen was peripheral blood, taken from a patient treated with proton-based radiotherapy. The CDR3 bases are TGTGCCAGCAGTTACTCGACAGGTGGGGGCTACACCTTC. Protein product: CASSYSTGGGYTF.